Following are 18 T cell receptor beta chains from one sample sequenced in a study of cytomegalovirus exposure and HLA in healthy donors. With 60 Vbeta and 13 Jbeta primers, the PCR was carried out. The assay was immunoSEQ multiplex PCR, and TCRdb's table has in-frame clones only and misses some. This sample's clone table lists 150,000 to 200,000 clones. Sequencing was done on a sample of PBMCs. These receptors were collected from a woman aged 55-70 years in good health and CMV-seronegative.

The chain links TRBV9 to TRBJ1-2; maybe TRBD1 (5 bases). The CDR3 covers 14 residues. Trimming shortened V by 1 base and J by 2 bases, and 9 bases separated the two germline ends. Looked up from germline, CDR1 is SGDLS and CDR2 is YYNGEE. DNA for the CDR3: TGTGCCAGCAGCGTATCAGGGCGGAACTATGGCTACACCTTC. Protein sequence: CASSVSGRNYGYTF. Together with reference TRBV9 and TRBJ1-2, the CDR3 gives the full variable domain: DSGVTQTPKHLITATGQRVTLRCSPRSGDLSVYWYQQSLDQGLQFLIQYYNGEERAKGNILERFSAQQFPDLHSELNLSSLELGDSALYFCASSVSGRNYGYTFGSGTRLTVV.

J is TRBJ2-5 and V is TRBV7-3; a possible D gene is TRBD2 (6 bases). CDR3 length: 15 residues. V lost 0 bases and J lost 2, with 10 bases in between. The germline gives CDR1 SGHTA, CDR2 FQGTGA. The CDR3: CASSLTGTYQETQYF. The CDR3 nucleotides are TGTGCCAGCAGCTTAACCGGGACTTATCAAGAGACCCAGTACTTC.

V and J are TRBV4-1 and TRBJ1-2; D possibly corresponds to TRBD1 (6 bases). V lost 8 bases, J lost 4 bases, and 14 bases lay in between. The CDR3 totals 13 residues. From germline, CDR1 is MGHRA and CDR2 YSYEKL. CDR3 in DNA: TGCGCCAGCGGATTTGGACAGAGCTATGGCTACACCTTC. The encoded protein is CASGFGQSYGYTF.

The gene calls are TRBV2 and TRBJ1-2, with unresolved D. V was cut by 4 bases and J by 8 bases, with 14 bases left in between. CDR3 length equals 13 residues. Germline V gene data show CDR1 as SNHLY and CDR2 as FYNNEI. CDR3 in amino acids: CASSGSQVSGYTF. The CDR3, as DNA: TGTGCCAGCAGTGGGTCCCAAGTGAGCGGCTACACCTTC.

The chain joins TRBV7-9 to TRBJ2-2; 7 positions agree with TRBD2. Germline-derived CDR1 and CDR2 are SEHNR and FQNEAQ (reference sequence). V was clipped by 5 bases and J by 0 bases; unmatched bases: 3. CDR3 length equals 15 residues. The CDR3 region is CASSLLAANTGELFF. The CDR3 coding sequence is TGTGCCAGCAGCCTCCTAGCGGCGAACACCGGGGAGCTGTTTTTT.

The CDR3 DNA sequence: TGTGCCAGCAGCTTCACGCAGGGTGCCGAGCAGTACTTC. It is translated as CASSFTQGAEQYF. J is TRBJ2-7 and V is TRBV7-9; possible D gene TRBD1, 5 bases. The CDR3 spans 13 residues. Germline V CDR1 and CDR2: SEHNR, FQNEAQ (reference sequence). V was trimmed by 3 bases and J by 6 bases, leaving 12 bases between them.

The V gene is TRBV2, the J gene TRBJ1-2; 7 bases map to TRBD1. CDR1 and CDR2 from the germline V gene are SNHLY and FYNNEI. J gave up 1 base and V 7 bases, and 3 bases lay outside the gene matches. The length of the CDR3 is 13 residues. CDR3 coding DNA: TGTGCCAGCAAGAGGGACAGTAACTATGGCTACACCTTC. This translates into CASKRDSNYGYTF.

The chain employs TRBV6-5 and TRBJ2-5; tentative D call: TRBD1 (6 bases). The DNA end lines up better with TRBJ2-7; the J call may be wrong. Germline V gene data show CDR1 as MNHEY and CDR2 as SVGAGI. This CDR3 has 15 amino acids. The CDR3 bases are TGTGCCAGCACCCTCAAACAGGGACCCAATTACGAGCAGTACTTC. It translates to CASTLKQGPNYEQYF.

The chain recombines TRBV9 with TRBJ1-4; no clear D gene. V gave up 4 bases and J gave up 13 bases, with 23 bases separating them. The germline gives CDR1 SGDLS, CDR2 YYNGEE. This CDR3 has 15 amino acids. In DNA, the CDR3 is TGTGCCAGCAGCCCCGGGCAGACTGTTAATGGAGGACTGTTTTTT. Amino acids: CASSPGQTVNGGLFF.

In nucleotides, the CDR3 is TGTGCCAGCTCACCACTCAGAGGACAGGGCCTCAGCACAGATACGCAGTATTTT. Amino acid sequence: CASSPLRGQGLSTDTQYF. V and J are TRBV18 and TRBJ2-3; 8 bases are shared with TRBD1. CDR3 length: 18 amino acids. Trimming removed 1 base from V and 0 bases from J; junction bases left unmatched: 9. CDR1 KGHSH and CDR2 LQKENI come from the germline V gene. Looking up the rest from reference TRBV18 and TRBJ2-3 gives the full variable domain: NAGVMQNPRHLVRRRGQEARLRCSPMKGHSHVYWYRQLPEEGLKFMVYLQKENIIDESGMPKERFSAEFPKEGPSILRIQQVVRGDSAAYFCASSPLRGQGLSTDTQYFGPGTRLTVL.

J is TRBJ1-2 and V is TRBV11-2; possible D gene TRBD1, 6 bases. The germline gives CDR1 SGHAT, CDR2 FQNNGV. V was trimmed by 5 bases and J by 7 bases, leaving 14 bases between them. The CDR3 length is 13 residues. The CDR3 region is CASSRNRVFGYTF. For the CDR3, the DNA is TGTGCCAGCAGCCGAAACAGGGTTTTTGGCTACACCTTC.

J is TRBJ1-4 and V is TRBV6-1, with no clear D. The CDR3 loop spans 13 amino acids. From germline, CDR1 is MNHNS and CDR2 SASEGT. Between the trimmed V and J ends, which lost 10 bases and 5 bases, there was a span of 14 bases. DNA for the CDR3: TGTGCCATCGATCCGGGAACGAATGAAAAACTGTTTTTT. Protein sequence: CAIDPGTNEKLFF.

The chain is built from TRBV9 and TRBJ2-3; D gene uncertain. Per the germline V gene, CDR1 is SGDLS and CDR2 is YYNGEE. Deletions cut 4 bases from V and 0 bases from J, with 15 bases between. The CDR3 is 16 amino acids. The CDR3 DNA reads as TGTGCCAGCAGCCCTAGAGAGAAGCTTAGCACAGATACGCAGTATTTT. Protein: CASSPREKLSTDTQYF.

The chain couples TRBV19 to TRBJ2-7; D may be TRBD1 (6 bases). CDR1 LNHDA and CDR2 SQIVND come from the germline V gene (reference sequence). The germline V and J ends were trimmed by 2 bases and 0 bases, with 8 bases remaining between them. CDR3 length: 14 residues. CDR3 amino acids: CASSITGPSYEQYF. The CDR3 region has the DNA TGTGCCAGTAGTATAACAGGGCCCTCCTACGAGCAGTACTTC.

The chain links TRBV5-4 to TRBJ1-5; 9 nucleotides line up with TRBD1. CDR3 length: 14 amino acids. Germline loops: CDR1 SGHNT, CDR2 YYREEE (reference sequence). V shed 3 bases and J 4 bases; nucleotides not matched to a gene: 2. The CDR3 protein is CASSSGTGNQPQHF. The CDR3 DNA sequence: TGTGCCAGCAGCTCCGGGACAGGGAATCAGCCCCAGCATTTT.

This chain links TRBV5-1 with TRBJ2-7; D ambiguous. V gave up 0 bases and J gave up 0 bases, with 7 bases separating them. The CDR3 is 14 amino acids. Germline assignment: CDR1 SGHRS and CDR2 YFSETQ. The CDR3 is CASSLAPSSYEQYF. The CDR3 nucleotides read TGCGCCAGCAGCTTGGCCCCGAGCTCCTACGAGCAGTACTTC.

J is TRBJ2-3 and V is TRBV7-6, with 7 positions matching TRBD1. In germline, CDR1 is SGHVS, CDR2 FNYEAQ. CDR3 length equals 14 residues. J gave up 9 bases and V 5 bases, and 11 bases lay outside the gene matches. The CDR3 DNA sequence: TGTGCCAGCAGCCAAACGACAGGGTCTGGAACGCAGTATTTT. Translation gives CASSQTTGSGTQYF. The full variable domain, rest sourced from reference TRBV7-6 and TRBJ2-3, is GAGVSQSPRYKVTKRGQDVALRCDPISGHVSLYWYRQALGQGPEFLTYFNYEAQQDKSGLPNDRFSAERPEGSISTLTIQRTEQRDSAMYRCASSQTTGSGTQYFGPGTRLTVL.

The gene calls are TRBV10-3 and TRBJ1-1; D is unclear. This CDR3 comprises 14 residues. V lost 3 bases to trimming and J lost 3 bases, with 11 bases between them. CDR1 and CDR2 from the germline V gene are ENHRY and SYGVKD. CDR3 sequence reads: CAISDHPQDTEAFF. In nucleotides, the CDR3 is TGTGCCATCAGTGATCATCCGCAGGACACTGAAGCTTTCTTT.